The rows below give T cell receptor beta chains drawn from one sample of a study of T cell responses to AZD1222 COVID-19 vaccine. TCRdb keeps only in-frame clones here, not all; method: immunoSEQ multiplex PCR. The sample contains approximately 50,000 clones, more than 75% of which appear only once. This specimen was peripheral blood, taken 28 days after the second AZD1222 dose. The receptors were gathered from an adult who received the AZD1222 COVID-19 vaccine. The CDR3 runs from the conserved cysteine through the conserved F or W. D genes are given only for firm matches. Only some rows state a clone size, as once, few, many or a class for expanded clones.

V,size,J,D,DNA,CDR3
TRBV2,NA,TRBJ1-2,NA,TGTGCCAGCAGTGAAGCGAGATTGGGGCAGGGGAGAAATGGCTACACCTTC,CASSEARLGQGRNGYTF
TRBV6-5,NA,TRBJ1-5,NA,TGTGCCAGCCGGGGGCCTGGATATAGCAATCAGCCCCAGCATTTT,CASRGPGYSNQPQHF
TRBV29-1,NA,TRBJ2-2,NA,TGCAGCGTTGTGGAACTAACTACCGGGGAGCTGTTTTTT,CSVVELTTGELFF
TRBV7-2,NA,TRBJ2-3,NA,TGTGCCAGCAGCTCATTAATCTCTAGGAGCACAGATACGCAGTATTTT,CASSSLISRSTDTQYF
TRBV6-5,NA,TRBJ2-5,NA,TGTGCCAGCAGTTACCCCCAAGAGACCCAGTACTTC,CASSYPQETQYF
TRBV5-1,NA,TRBJ2-5,TRBD1,TGCGCCAGCAGCTTGGGGGACAGCCAAGAGACCCAGTACTTC,CASSLGDSQETQYF
TRBV28,NA,TRBJ1-5,NA,TGTGCCAGTGGCGCTCCCAATCTCAATCAGCCCCAGCATTTT,CASGAPNLNQPQHF
TRBV10-1,few,TRBJ1-1,NA,TGCGCCAGCAGTGCTCAGAGGAACACTGAAGCTTTCTTT,CASSAQRNTEAFF
TRBV28,NA,TRBJ1-2,NA,TGTGCCAGCAGTAGACCAGAAAACTATGGCTACACCTTC,CASSRPENYGYTF
TRBV19,NA,TRBJ2-6,TRBD2,TGTGCCAGTACTCCGGGGGGGAGCTCTGGGGCCAACGTCCTGACTTTC,CASTPGGSSGANVLTF
TRBV11-2,NA,TRBJ1-4,NA,TGTGCCAGCACAAAAGGAGACTTTGCAACTAATGAAAAACTGTTTTTT,CASTKGDFATNEKLFF
TRBV24-1,NA,TRBJ2-1,TRBD1,TGTGCCACCAGTGATTTTATAGGACAGGGCTACAATGAGCAGTTCTTC,CATSDFIGQGYNEQFF
TRBV7-9,few,TRBJ1-2,NA,TGTGCCAGCAGACCCATCGGGCAGAACTATGGCTACACCTTC,CASRPIGQNYGYTF
TRBV10-3,few,TRBJ1-5,NA,TGTGCCATCAGTCCGACGGGGGCAGATCAGCCCCAGCATTTT,CAISPTGADQPQHF
TRBV28,NA,TRBJ1-2,NA,TGTGCCAGCACCCCCCCCGAGGGGGTGCATGGCTACACCTTC,CASTPPEGVHGYTF
TRBV2,NA,TRBJ2-3,NA,TGTGCCAGCAGTGAAACGGGCACAGATACGCAGTATTTT,CASSETGTDTQYF
TRBV6-5,NA,TRBJ2-3,NA,TGTGCCAGCAGTTACGGGACGAACACAGATACGCAGTATTTT,CASSYGTNTDTQYF
TRBV7-3,NA,TRBJ2-2,NA,TGTGCCAGCAGCTTAAGGGGGAATAAGGGGCTCACCGGGGAGCTGTTTTTT,CASSLRGNKGLTGELFF
TRBV5-1,NA,TRBJ1-1,NA,TGCGCCAGCATGGTCAGGGGTGGAACTGAAGCTTTCTTT,CASMVRGGTEAFF
TRBV19,NA,TRBJ2-1,TRBD2,TGTGCCACCCAGGGGACTAGCGGGATGGGGGAGCAGTTCTTC,CATQGTSGMGEQFF
TRBV15,NA,TRBJ2-5,NA,TGTGCCACCAGCAGAGCAAGTAATCCCAAGGAGACCCAGTACTTC,CATSRASNPKETQYF
TRBV5-1,once,TRBJ1-1,TRBD1,TGCGCCAGCAGCCCGGCCAGGGGGCGGGTAGCTTTCTTT,CASSPARGRVAFF
TRBV5-1,few,TRBJ1-4,TRBD1,TGCGCCAGCGGTGACAGGGGATATGGTGAAAAACTGTTTTTT,CASGDRGYGEKLFF
TRBV5-6,NA,TRBJ1-1,NA,TGTGCCAGCAGCTTGGCCCTATTGCAGGGGACTGGAGCTTTCTTT,CASSLALLQGTGAFF
TRBV7-9,NA,TRBJ1-2,NA,TGTGCCAGCGGTCCGCGCGAGGGCGACTCTTTTTATGGCTACACCTTC,CASGPREGDSFYGYTF
TRBV5-1,NA,TRBJ2-1,NA,TGCGCCAGCAGCTCCGGGACGTCCGCCCTCAATGAGCAGTTCTTC,CASSSGTSALNEQFF
TRBV6-5,NA,TRBJ2-4,NA,TGTGCCAGCAGTCAAAACATTCAGTACTTC,CASSQNIQYF
TRBV11-3,NA,TRBJ2-3,TRBD2,TGTGCCAGCAGCTTCAAGGCGGGGGGCACAGATACGCAGTATTTT,CASSFKAGGTDTQYF
TRBV19,NA,TRBJ2-3,TRBD1,TGTGCCTCTACAGGACAGGGCCGAACAGATACGCAGTATTTT,CASTGQGRTDTQYF
TRBV6-5,once,TRBJ1-2,TRBD1,TGTGCCAGCAATAGAGACAGGGTCCCCTATGGCTACACCTTC,CASNRDRVPYGYTF
TRBV2,NA,TRBJ2-3,NA,TGTGCCAGCAGGGCGAGCCAAGTGGATACGCAGTATTTT,CASRASQVDTQYF
TRBV5-6,once,TRBJ1-2,TRBD1,TGTGCCAGCAGCCGGACAGGCGTAAACTATGGCTACACCTTC,CASSRTGVNYGYTF
TRBV3-1/TRBV3-2,NA,TRBJ1-2,NA,TGTGCCAGCAGCCAGGCCCAGATTGGCTACACCTTC,CASSQAQIGYTF
TRBV6-5,NA,TRBJ1-5,TRBD1,TGTGCCAGCAGCCTCGGACAGGGTAACAATCAGCCCCAGCATTTT,CASSLGQGNNQPQHF
TRBV6-5,NA,TRBJ1-4,NA,TGTGCCAGCAGTTGGTCTGGCAGATCTAATGAAAAACTGTTTTTT,CASSWSGRSNEKLFF
TRBV20-1,NA,TRBJ2-7,NA,TGCAGTGCTCCAGACAGCTACGAGCAGTACTTC,CSAPDSYEQYF
TRBV27,NA,TRBJ2-5,NA,TGTGCCAGCAGTCCCGGGACTTTGGTAGAGACCCAGTACTTC,CASSPGTLVETQYF
TRBV28,NA,TRBJ1-4,NA,TGTGCCAGCAATGGAGGAGCTAGTCTTGAAAAACTGTTTTTT,CASNGGASLEKLFF
TRBV7-2,NA,TRBJ2-2,NA,TGTGCCAGCAGCATGCTAGGTACCGGGGAGCTGTTTTTT,CASSMLGTGELFF
TRBV5-6,NA,TRBJ1-5,NA,TGTGCCAGCAGCTCCTATATTAGCAATCAGCCCCAGCATTTT,CASSSYISNQPQHF
TRBV6-6,NA,TRBJ2-6,NA,TGTGCCAGCAGGTACCAGGGTTCCGGGGCCAACGTCCTGACTTTC,CASRYQGSGANVLTF
TRBV11-2,NA,TRBJ1-1,NA,TGTGCCAGCAGCTTAGGGTGGAGAATCACTGAAGCTTTCTTT,CASSLGWRITEAFF
TRBV19,NA,TRBJ1-4,TRBD1,TGTGCCAGTAGTATCGGTCCGGGACAGGGCGAAAAACTGTTTTTT,CASSIGPGQGEKLFF
TRBV27,NA,TRBJ2-7,TRBD2,TGTGCCAGCAGTTTATCGATCCTAGCGGGAACCTACGAGCAGTACTTC,CASSLSILAGTYEQYF
TRBV12-3/TRBV12-4,NA,TRBJ2-3,NA,TGTGCCAGCAGTTTACTGACAGATACGCAGTATTTT,CASSLLTDTQYF
TRBV6-6,NA,TRBJ2-2,TRBD2,TGTGCCAGCGGCTCCGGGGGGATCACCGGGGAGCTGTTTTTT,CASGSGGITGELFF
TRBV18,NA,TRBJ2-1,NA,TGTGCCAGCTCTAACGGAAGAGGGGCCCTCTCCTACAATGAGCAGTTCTTC,CASSNGRGALSYNEQFF
TRBV5-4,few,TRBJ2-5,TRBD2,TGTGCCAGCACCCTAGAGGCAGCGGGGGGTGAAGAGACCCAGTACTTC,CASTLEAAGGEETQYF
TRBV6-5,NA,TRBJ1-1,TRBD1,TGTGCCAGCAAGCCCGACAGGGCGAACACTGAAGCTTTCTTT,CASKPDRANTEAFF